This entry is about one T cell receptor beta chain. In this sample, this clonotype turned up many times. Its antigen is still unknown. No clone much larger than this one lies a single base away; base qualities are absent. This sample stems from a study of CD8 T cells in ankylosing spondylitis (dated by TCRdb to 2015 to 2018). About the study as a whole: To find TCR variants linked to disease, the study profiled T cell receptor beta repertoires in ankylosing spondylitis patients and healthy donors. In total, the full study cohort was made up of over a hundred healthy donors and 25 ankylosing spondylitis patients. Peripheral blood was sampled, and synovial fluid was also collected from ankylosing spondylitis patients. Here is what the overall study found, with its caveats: The disease-linked clones had a CD8+ phenotype and were found at relatively low frequencies in peripheral blood. The disease-linked clones were reported as significantly enriched in matched synovial fluid samples from ankylosing spondylitis patients. Some motif variants had previously been reported in the synovial fluid and blood of reactive arthritis patients, which suggests shared mechanisms of disease initiation. A TCR beta motif of several highly homologous amino acid variants appeared characteristic of blood from ankylosing spondylitis patients.

Synovial fluid samples and blood samples obtained from the same ankylosing spondylitis patients were matched. From the germline V gene, CDR1 is SGHTA and CDR2 is FQGNSA. V sheds 1 base and J sheds 4 bases, leaving 14 bases between their ends. Its CDR3 holds 15 amino acids, cysteine through phenylalanine. Only the CDR3 region is kept as DNA, spanning 45 bases read in frame from base 1. Sequenced on an Illumina HiSeq 2500. TCR beta libraries were prepared by quantitative 5'-RACE with molecular barcodes. The published analysis was carried out like this. A new computational method, built on a probabilistic model of VDJ rearrangement, was used to identify disease-linked TCR variants. The public reads were run again by TCRdb, first through fastp at Q25 and then through MiXCR, and only productive beta chains were kept. CDR3 protein sequences are deduplicated, and each keeps its most common genes and DNA. The V and J calls reflect TCRdb's pipeline rather than the authors' work. The sample includes roughly 150,000 distinct CDR3 sequences, with roughly 34% observed a single time. 4.5% to 6% of the sample goes to the ten largest clones.

This clonotype was sampled from a male donor with ankylosing spondylitis. The sequencing input was synovial fluid, either unsorted or a sorted T cell fraction (not recorded which). The chain is made from TRBV7-2 and TRBJ2-7, with TRBD2 tentatively as D gene (6 bases match). The DNA reads TGTGCCAGCAGCTTAGTGCATGGGACTTCTTACGAGCAGTACTTC. Its amino acids are CASSLVHGTSYEQYF.